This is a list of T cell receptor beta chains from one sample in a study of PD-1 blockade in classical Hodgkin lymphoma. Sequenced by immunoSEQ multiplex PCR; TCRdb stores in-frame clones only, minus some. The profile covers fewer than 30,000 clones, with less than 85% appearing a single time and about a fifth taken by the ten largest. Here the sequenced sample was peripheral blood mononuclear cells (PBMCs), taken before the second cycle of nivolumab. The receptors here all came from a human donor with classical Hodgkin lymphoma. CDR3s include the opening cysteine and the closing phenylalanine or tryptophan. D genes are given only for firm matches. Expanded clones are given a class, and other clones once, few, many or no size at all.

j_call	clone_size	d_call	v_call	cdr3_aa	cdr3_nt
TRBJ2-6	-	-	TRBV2	CASSLGAGANVLTF	TGTGCCAGCAGTTTGGGGGCTGGGGCCAACGTCCTGACTTTC
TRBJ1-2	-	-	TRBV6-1	CASRGTNGYGYGYTF	TGTGCCAGCAGGGGGACAAACGGATATGGCTATGGCTACACCTTC
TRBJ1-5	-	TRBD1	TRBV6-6	CASSRTGSGNQPQHF	TGTGCCAGCAGCCGGACAGGGTCGGGCAATCAGCCCCAGCATTTT
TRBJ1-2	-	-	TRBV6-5	CASSPNDLGGYTF	TGTGCCAGCAGCCCGAATGACCTGGGAGGCTACACCTTC
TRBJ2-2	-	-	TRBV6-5	CASSYGPTGELFF	TGTGCCAGCAGTTACGGGCCCACCGGGGAGCTGTTTTTT
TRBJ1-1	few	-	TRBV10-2	CATSGGNTEAFF	TGCGCCACCTCTGGGGGGAACACTGAAGCTTTCTTT
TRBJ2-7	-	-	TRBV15	CATRPTGPGNEQYF	TGTGCCACCAGACCGACGGGGCCGGGAAACGAGCAGTACTTC
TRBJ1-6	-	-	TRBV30	CAWLRDSPLHF	TGTGCCTGGTTGCGAGATTCACCCCTCCACTTT
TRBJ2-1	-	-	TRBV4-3	CASSQESRALYNEQFF	TGCGCCAGCAGCCAAGAAAGCAGGGCCCTCTACAATGAGCAGTTCTTC
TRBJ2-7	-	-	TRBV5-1	CASSLDNSYEQYF	TGCGCCAGCAGTTTGGACAACTCCTACGAGCAGTACTTC
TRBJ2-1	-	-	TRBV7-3	CASSYGRANYNEQFF	TGTGCCAGCAGCTATGGCAGGGCGAACTACAATGAGCAGTTCTTC
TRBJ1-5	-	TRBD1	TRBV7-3	CASSSPGQGNQPQHF	TGTGCCAGCAGCTCCCCGGGACAGGGTAATCAGCCCCAGCATTTT
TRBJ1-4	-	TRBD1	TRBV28	CASSMSGTGDEKLFF	TGTGCCAGCAGTATGTCCGGGACAGGGGATGAAAAACTGTTTTTT
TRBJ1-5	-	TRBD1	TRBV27	CASSPGGVQNQPQHF	TGTGCCAGCAGCCCAGGGGGGGTACAAAATCAGCCCCAGCATTTT
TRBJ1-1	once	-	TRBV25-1	CASTPRLGVNTEAFF	TGTGCCAGCACTCCCCGGTTGGGGGTGAACACTGAAGCTTTCTTT
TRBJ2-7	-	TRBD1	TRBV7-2	CASSQGTATSYEQYF	TGTGCCAGCAGCCAAGGGACAGCCACCTCCTACGAGCAGTACTTC
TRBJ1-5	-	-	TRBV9	CASSGGGRGQPQHF	TGTGCCAGCAGCGGAGGGGGACGGGGTCAGCCCCAGCATTTT
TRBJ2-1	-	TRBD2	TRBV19	CASSQGLAGEYEQFF	TGTGCCAGTAGTCAGGGACTAGCGGGAGAATATGAGCAGTTCTTC
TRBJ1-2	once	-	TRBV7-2	CASSLEAGGYTF	TGTGCCAGCAGCTTAGAGGCAGGTGGCTACACCTTC
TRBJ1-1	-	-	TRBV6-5	CASSYGGVGRPEAFF	TGTGCCAGCAGTTACGGAGGAGTTGGTAGACCTGAAGCTTTCTTT
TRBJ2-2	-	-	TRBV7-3	CASTGTPNTGELFF	TGTGCCAGCACCGGGACCCCGAACACCGGGGAGCTGTTTTTT
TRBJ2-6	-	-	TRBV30	CAWSGSGANVLTF	TGTGCCTGGAGTGGCTCTGGGGCCAACGTCCTGACTTTC
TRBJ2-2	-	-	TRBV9	CASSVSYGELFF	TGTGCCAGCAGCGTGTCATACGGGGAGCTGTTTTTT
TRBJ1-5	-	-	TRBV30	CAWSVRGYQPQHF	TGTGCCTGGAGTGTACGGGGGTACCAGCCCCAGCATTTT
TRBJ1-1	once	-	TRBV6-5	CASSYERNTEAFF	TGTGCCAGCAGTTACGAGAGGAACACTGAAGCTTTCTTT
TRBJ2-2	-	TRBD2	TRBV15	CATSKETSGAGELFF	TGTGCCACCAGCAAAGAGACTAGCGGGGCCGGGGAGCTGTTTTTT
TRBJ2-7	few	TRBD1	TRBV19	CASSRTGASSYEQYF	TGTGCCAGTAGCAGAACAGGGGCGAGCTCCTACGAGCAGTACTTC
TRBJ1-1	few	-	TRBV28	CATQQGGTEAFF	TGTGCCACCCAACAGGGAGGCACTGAAGCTTTCTTT
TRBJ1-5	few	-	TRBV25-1	CASSRGGLGQPQHF	TGTGCCAGCAGTCGAGGAGGGTTAGGACAGCCCCAGCATTTT
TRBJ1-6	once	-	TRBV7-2	CASSPGYNSPLHF	TGTGCCAGCAGCCCAGGCTATAATTCACCCCTCCACTTT
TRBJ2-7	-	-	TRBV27	CASRKSRGTYEQYF	TGTGCCAGCAGGAAAAGTAGGGGAACCTACGAGCAGTACTTC
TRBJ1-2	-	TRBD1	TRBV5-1	CASSLAVTGRGYGYTF	TGCGCCAGCAGCTTGGCCGTGACAGGGAGGGGCTATGGCTACACCTTC
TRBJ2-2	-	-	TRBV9	CASSVGGENTGELFF	TGTGCCAGCAGCGTAGGGGGAGAGAACACCGGGGAGCTGTTTTTT